This TCR beta chain stems from a study of Graves' ophthalmopathy and Graves' hyperthyroidism (dated by TCRdb to about 2018). Describing the broader study: Peripheral blood was collected before any treatment was given, at the time of initial diagnosis. The independent validation cohort included 18 to 20 hyperthyroidism patients plus 17 patients who later progressed from hyperthyroidism to ophthalmopathy. The study used TCR beta repertoire signatures to distinguish Graves' ophthalmopathy from Graves' hyperthyroidism and to predict progression to ophthalmopathy. Once sampling was done, hyperthyroidism patients were given methimazole at a starting dose of 30 mg daily, while ophthalmopathy patients were given high-dose intravenous methylprednisolone. In total, 135 blood samples were TCR-sequenced: approximately 42 ophthalmopathy, some 80 hyperthyroidism and approximately 17 hyperthyroidism-to-ophthalmopathy patients. In over 5 hyperthyroidism patients, the T-cell repertoire of thyroid tissue was compared with the T-cell repertoire of blood. The 80 to 100 discovery patients were randomly divided into training and test sets at a 7:3 ratio. To explore V-J signatures distinguishing ophthalmopathy from hyperthyroidism, a discovery set of 100 or so patients (43 ophthalmopathy, 57 stable hyperthyroidism) was enrolled. Broad study findings and their caveats: The 13-signature model separated ophthalmopathy from stable hyperthyroidism with approximately 85% sensitivity and approximately 81% specificity in cross-validation, and 80%/75% in the test set. Sample size was not statistically predetermined, and group allocation was not concealed from the investigators. In validation, the model predicted ophthalmopathy progression with 70.59% sensitivity and roughly 78% specificity; about a dozen predicted patients were CT-confirmed with GO in a median of 6.5 months. Most of the expanded thyroid clonotypes with a frequency above 0.001 were also detected in blood, and it was suggested that the thyroid immune response may be reflected by blood repertoires.

Patients with ophthalmopathy had moderately to severely active disease, with a Clinical Activity Score of 3 or more, a NOSPECS grade of 4 or more, and a disease duration of less than 3 months. Patients with other autoimmune diseases, uncontrolled infections, pregnancy or lactation were excluded. Clinical symptoms, serum thyroxine, TRAb, thyroid ultrasound and orbital computed tomography were used for diagnosis. Ficoll-Paque density gradient centrifugation was used to isolate PBMCs from 9.5 to 10 ml of fresh peripheral blood. Total RNA was extracted with Trizol reagent and quality-checked on an Agilent 2100 Bioanalyzer. This clonotype occurred many times. The specificity of this receptor is unknown. No much larger clone exists at a distance of one base, and base qualities are not known. For repertoire sequencing, TCR beta CDR3 regions were amplified from RNA transcripts. A first-round RT-PCR used HTBI primers with the Qiagen OneStep RT-PCR kit, followed by a second-round multiplex PCR, size selection and purification. Libraries were sequenced paired-end with 100 bp reads on an Illumina HiSeq2000. For the original study's pipeline: SOAPnuke was used for read processing, and reads with adapters, uncalled bases, a mean Phred below 15, or no exact constant-primer or identifier match were discarded. COPE v1.2.5 was used to merge high-quality paired reads. Clonotypes were defined as unique nucleotide sequences and were aligned to IMGT TRB V, D and J references using MiTCR v1.1. The analysis was limited to V-J combinations with a frequency above 0.0001, which together covered approximately 99% of repertoires. A TCR clonal expansion and chaos score per V-J combination was defined as the ratio of F50 clonal expansion to chaos observed in the TCRdist matrix. Welch's t-statistics and random forest were used to reduce features to about 14 V-J combinations, which were fed into a naive Bayes classifier. Thyroid-blood repertoire similarity was quantified with the Morisita-Horn index. The public sequencing data were trimmed at Q25 with fastp and processed into clonotypes with MiXCR by TCRdb, which kept only in-frame beta chains. Rows are combined by CDR3 protein, so each entry shows the most common genes and DNA. TCRdb's processing, not the authors', yielded these V and J calls. This sample is represented by roughly 170,000 distinct CDR3 sequences; around 39% of them were singletons. The ten largest clones represent around 9.3% of the sample.

V drops 2 bases and J drops 7 bases, leaving 9 bases in between. The CDR3, cysteine through phenylalanine, is 13 amino acids long. Just the 39-base CDR3 DNA is kept, in frame starting at base 1. The receptor comes from a young man with Graves' ophthalmopathy. Donor details come from another sample of the same person, matched by shared clones. The chain is encoded by TRBV12-3 or TRBV12-4 joined to TRBJ1-5; the D region possibly corresponds to TRBD1 (5 bases align). Sequenced: peripheral blood. Here is the DNA: TGTGCCAGCAGTTTACAGGGTGGGCAGCCCCAGCATTTT. This encodes CASSLQGGQPQHF.